This T cell receptor (beta chain) was identified during a study of T and B cells in COVID-19 patients. Multiplex PCR with BIOMED2 TRB-A/B primer pools amplified TRB rearrangements. Each CDR3 protein gets one entry after TCRdb re-called the multiplex PCR reads with MiXCR. The data hold about 8,000 distinct CDR3 sequences, with 25% to 35% observed a single time. From blood, about 240-500 ng of genomic DNA served as TRB template. In this sample, this clonotype is medium-sized. V lost 5 bases and J 6 bases, leaving 14 bases between the germline ends. Germline lookup yields CDR1 MNHNS and CDR2 SASEGT. The CDR3 contains 13 residues.

The sequence was collected from a human donor who had recovered from COVID-19. The material sequenced was blood. The chain combines TRBV6-1 with TRBJ2-7; D may correspond to TRBD1 or TRBD2 (5 bases each). The CDR3 region has the DNA TGTGCCAGCAGTCCCAGGGAGTCGGGCGAGCAGTACGTC. Protein sequence: CASSPRESGEQYV.